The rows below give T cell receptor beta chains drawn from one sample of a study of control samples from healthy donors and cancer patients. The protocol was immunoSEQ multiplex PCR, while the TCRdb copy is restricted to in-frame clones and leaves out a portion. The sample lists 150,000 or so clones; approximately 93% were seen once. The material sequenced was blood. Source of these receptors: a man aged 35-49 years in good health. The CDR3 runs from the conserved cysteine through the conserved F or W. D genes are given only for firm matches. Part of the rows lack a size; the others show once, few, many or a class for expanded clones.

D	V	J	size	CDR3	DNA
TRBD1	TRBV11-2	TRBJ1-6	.	CASSPRPPLGQGKNSPLHF	TGTGCCAGCAGCCCGAGACCACCGCTGGGACAGGGGAAAAATTCACCCCTCCACTTT
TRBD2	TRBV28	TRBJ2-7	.	CASSRRGGGSYEQYF	TGTGCCAGCAGTCGCCGCGGGGGAGGCTCCTACGAGCAGTACTTC
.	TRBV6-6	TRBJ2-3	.	CASSSPPSGPDTQYF	TGTGCCAGCAGTTCCCCCCCCTCGGGGCCAGATACGCAGTATTTT
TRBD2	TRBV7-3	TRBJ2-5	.	CASSVTSGGQETQYF	TGTGCCAGCAGCGTAACAAGCGGGGGCCAAGAGACCCAGTACTTC
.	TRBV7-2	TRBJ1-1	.	CASSSHGRLNTEAFF	TGTGCCAGCAGTTCCCACGGACGGTTGAACACTGAAGCTTTCTTT
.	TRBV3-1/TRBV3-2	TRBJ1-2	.	CASSQGTGRGYTF	TGTGCCAGCAGCCAAGGCACAGGGCGCGGCTACACCTTC
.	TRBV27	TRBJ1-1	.	CASSQRGGTEAFF	TGTGCCAGCAGTCAAAGGGGAGGGACTGAAGCTTTCTTT
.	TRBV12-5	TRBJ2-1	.	CASGLGTSNGEQFF	TGTGCTAGTGGTTTGGGAACTAGCAACGGTGAGCAGTTCTTC
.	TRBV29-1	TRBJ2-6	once	CSVEGSSGANVLTF	TGCAGCGTTGAGGGTAGCTCTGGGGCCAACGTCCTGACTTTC
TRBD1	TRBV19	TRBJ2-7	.	CATAEPGQGAYEQYF	TGTGCCACCGCAGAACCGGGACAGGGGGCTTACGAGCAGTACTTC
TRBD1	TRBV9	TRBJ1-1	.	CASSVVVGTGEAFF	TGTGCCAGCAGCGTAGTAGTTGGGACAGGGGAAGCTTTCTTT
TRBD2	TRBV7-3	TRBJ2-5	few	CASSITGGGETQYF	TGTGCCAGCAGCATCACGGGAGGAGGGGAGACCCAGTACTTC
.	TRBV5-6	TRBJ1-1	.	CASSLMGAFTEAFF	TGTGCCAGCAGCTTGATGGGGGCTTTCACTGAAGCTTTCTTT
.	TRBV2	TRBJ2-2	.	CASSLQGSGELFF	TGTGCCAGCAGTTTACAGGGTTCCGGGGAGCTGTTTTTT
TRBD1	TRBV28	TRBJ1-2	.	CASSTTGGYYGYTF	TGTGCCAGCAGTACCACAGGGGGCTACTATGGCTACACCTTC
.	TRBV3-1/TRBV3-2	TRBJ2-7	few	CASSQGGSFYEQYF	TGTGCCAGCAGCCAGGGAGGATCGTTCTACGAGCAGTACTTC
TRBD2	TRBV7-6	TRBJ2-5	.	CASSLSTSGEETQYF	TGTGCCAGCAGCTTATCGACTAGCGGGGAAGAGACCCAGTACTTC
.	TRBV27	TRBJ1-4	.	CASSLLLGEKLFF	TGTGCCAGCAGTTTATTACTTGGTGAAAAACTGTTTTTT
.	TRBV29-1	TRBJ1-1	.	CSVELGAVNTEAFF	TGCAGCGTTGAACTTGGGGCTGTTAACACTGAAGCTTTCTTT
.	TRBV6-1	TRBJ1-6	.	CASSENFGNSPLHF	TGTGCCAGCAGTGAGAATTTCGGTAATTCACCCCTCCACTTT
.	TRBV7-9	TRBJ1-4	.	CASSSDSGGVKLFF	TGTGCCAGCAGTTCGGACAGCGGAGGCGTAAAACTGTTTTTT
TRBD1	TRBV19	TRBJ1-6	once	CASGLGQFNSPLHF	TGTGCCAGTGGCTTGGGACAGTTTAATTCACCCCTCCACTTT
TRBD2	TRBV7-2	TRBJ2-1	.	CASSLGLAGTYNEQFF	TGTGCCAGCAGCTTAGGGCTAGCGGGGACCTACAATGAGCAGTTCTTC
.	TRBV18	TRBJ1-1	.	CASSLGPGRNTEAFF	TGTGCCAGCTCTCTCGGACCGGGGAGGAACACTGAAGCTTTCTTT
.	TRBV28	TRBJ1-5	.	CASRRDTQEPQHF	TGTGCCAGCAGGCGGGACACCCAGGAGCCCCAGCATTTT